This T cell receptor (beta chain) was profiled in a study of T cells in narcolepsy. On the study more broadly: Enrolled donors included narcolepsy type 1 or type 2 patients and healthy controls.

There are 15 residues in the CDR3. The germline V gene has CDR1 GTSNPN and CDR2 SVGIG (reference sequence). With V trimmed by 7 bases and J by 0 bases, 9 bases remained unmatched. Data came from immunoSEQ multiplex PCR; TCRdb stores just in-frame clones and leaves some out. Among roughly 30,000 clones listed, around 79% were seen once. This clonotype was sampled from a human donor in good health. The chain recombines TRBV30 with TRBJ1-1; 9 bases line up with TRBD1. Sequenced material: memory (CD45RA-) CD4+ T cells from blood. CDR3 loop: CASYRGLSVNTEAFF. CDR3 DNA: TGTGCCTCATACAGGGGGCTATCGGTGAACACTGAAGCTTTCTTT.